This T cell receptor (beta chain) was retrieved from a study of shared clonotypes between healthy human individuals. Study information: Donor ages ranged 18 to 49 years: a couple of women, a few men.

Assay: immunoSEQ multiplex PCR; the TCRdb copy retains only in-frame clones and omits some. Here the sample spans around 1.1 million clones, about four fifths being singletons. V lost 6 bases to trimming and J lost 1 base, with 15 bases between them. CDR1 and CDR2 (germline): LGHNA, YNFKEQ. The CDR3 contains 15 residues. All the donors were Caucasian adults who lived in Nashville, Tennessee. Researchers partitioned CD4+ cells into CD45RA+ naive and CD45RA-negative memory subsets. Study results and limitations: Among a few donors, roughly 5% of naive CD4 clonotypes were found in common.

Worth noting for this clone: Its antigen is currently unknown.

The sample comprised memory CD4+ T cells from PBMCs. Subset defined: CD45RA-negative fraction. The receptor was derived from a man between 18 and 29 years old in good health. Some clones in this sample may be carry-over from other donors' samples. The J gene is TRBJ1-2, the V gene TRBV4-2; weak D call: TRBD1 (5 bases). The CDR3 sequence is CASRTGTGINYGYTF. The CDR3, as DNA: TGTGCCAGCAGAACCGGGACGGGAATTAACTATGGCTACACCTTC.